Presented here are 14 T cell receptor beta chains from one specimen sequenced in a study of T cell repertoires in cytomegalovirus infection. Via MiXCR, TCRdb re-called the reads, giving one row per CDR3 protein. The sample holds about 360,000 distinct CDR3 sequences, about 35% seen once. No antigen has been identified for these receptors. The sample consisted of cultured PBMCs, taken from culture after CMV antigen stimulation. The source of these receptors is a human donor in good health (CMV status not recorded). Some clones in this sample may be carry-over from other donors' samples.

V gene TRBV20-1 combines with J gene TRBJ2-3, with D unclear. This CDR3 has 13 residues. Trimming removed 6 bases at V and 6 bases at J, with 16 bases between. The germline V gene encodes CDR1 DFQATT and CDR2 SNEGSKA (reference sequence). The CDR3 is CSAEGLRRDTQYF. The CDR3 bases are TGCAGTGCCGAAGGATTGCGCAGGGATACGCAGTATTTT.

V usage is TRBV19 and J usage is TRBJ2-1; TRBD2 matches 8 bases. The CDR3 runs to 14 residues. V shed 7 bases and J 9 bases; nucleotides not matched to a gene: 11. Germline V lookup: CDR1 LNHDA, CDR2 SQIVND (reference sequence). The CDR3 spells CASTYLAGVSEQFF. In nucleotides, the CDR3 is TGTGCCAGTACTTACCTAGCGGGTGTCAGTGAGCAGTTCTTC.

Of note for this clonotype: Its ends do not fully match the called genes, so a read error is possible. The chain is built from TRBV20-1 and TRBJ2-3, with D maybe TRBD2 (6 bases). The CDR3 runs 13 residues. Germline V lookup: CDR1 DFQATT, CDR2 SNEGSKA (reference sequence). In nucleotides, the CDR3 is TGCGGTGCTGTCTCTGCGGGAATAGACACGCAGTATTTT. As protein: CGAVSAGIDTQYF.

This clonotype has just a few counts. The rearrangement links TRBV7-8 to TRBJ1-2; tentative D call: TRBD1 (5 bases). The CDR3 has 12 residues. V lost 7 bases and J 6 bases, leaving 12 bases between the germline ends. Germline lookup yields CDR1 SGHVS and CDR2 FQNEAQ. The CDR3 protein is CASNMQGHGYTF. The DNA for the CDR3 is TGTGCCAGCAATATGCAGGGACATGGCTACACCTTC.

The chain carries TRBV20-1 and TRBJ1-5, with 8 bases identical to TRBD1. The V segment lost 1 base and the J segment 1 base; nucleotides outside the gene matches: 6. CDR1 is DFQATT, CDR2 SNEGSKA, per germline (reference sequence). The CDR3 contains 16 residues. The CDR3 DNA sequence: TGCAGTGCTAGAGTAGGACAGGGATTGAGCAATCAGCCCCAGCATTTT. The encoded protein is CSARVGQGLSNQPQHF.

The chain links TRBV4-1 to TRBJ2-1; D not certain. Germline CDR1 MGHRA, CDR2 YSYEKL. Trimming stripped 0 bases from V and 8 bases from J, with 8 bases between. The CDR3 runs 13 residues. The CDR3 nucleotides read TGCGCCAGCAGCCAAGATGTCAGCGATGAGCAGTTCTTC. This gives the protein CASSQDVSDEQFF.

The chain joins TRBV6-2 or TRBV6-3 to TRBJ1-5, with D perhaps TRBD1 (6 bases). CDR1 is MNHEY, CDR2 SVGEGT, per germline. The CDR3 spans 14 residues. Between the trimmed V and J ends, which lost 4 bases and 7 bases, there was a span of 14 bases. The CDR3 nucleotides read TGTGCCAGCAGTTCGGGGGGCCCCAGACAGCCCCAGCATTTT. Translation: CASSSGGPRQPQHF.

The J gene is TRBJ2-3, the V gene TRBV7-8, with a tentative D call TRBD2 (6 bases). V gave up 5 bases and J gave up 6 bases, with 18 bases separating them. This CDR3 spans 15 amino acids. Germline loops: CDR1 SGHVS, CDR2 FQNEAQ. The CDR3 nucleotides read TGTGCCAGCAGCCAATCTAGACTAGTTATTGATACGCAGTATTTT. Translation gives CASSQSRLVIDTQYF.

This chain connects TRBV11-2 to TRBJ2-7; 11 bases line up with TRBD2. The junction had 1 base not matched to a gene; V was cut back by 0 bases and J by 3 bases. The CDR3 covers 15 residues. Germline loops: CDR1 SGHAT, CDR2 FQNNGV. The CDR3 loop is CASSLELAGDYEQYF. The DNA of the CDR3 is TGTGCCAGCAGCTTAGAACTAGCGGGAGACTACGAGCAGTACTTC.

As concerns this clonotype: The CDR3 does not close with the conserved phenylalanine or tryptophan, likely indicating a read error. The J gene is TRBJ2-1, the V gene TRBV19, with 8 bases that match TRBD2. The CDR3 loop spans 16 amino acids. V lost 5 bases to trimming and J lost 2 bases; unmatched junction nucleotides: 8. Germline CDR1 and CDR2: LNHDA and SQIVND (reference sequence). In nucleotides, the CDR3 is TGTGCCAGTAGTTTTCGAGCGGGAGTTACCTACAATGAGCAGTTCCTC. This gives the protein CASSFRAGVTYNEQFL.

This clonotype has a count of ten or more. The chain couples TRBV19 to TRBJ2-1; no definite D call. The CDR3 totals 12 residues. The V gene's germline CDR1 is LNHDA and CDR2 SQIVND (reference sequence). Trimming removed 4 bases at V and 3 bases at J, with 4 bases between. CDR3 nucleotide sequence: TGTGCCAGTAGTACGGACTACAATGAGCAGTTCTTC. The encoded protein is CASSTDYNEQFF.

The chain employs TRBV4-1 and TRBJ1-2; no firm D call. Germline V gene sequence: CDR1 MGHRA, CDR2 YSYEKL. V lost 0 bases and J lost 3, with 8 bases in between. CDR3 length: 14 amino acids. The CDR3, as DNA: TGCGCCAGCAGCCAAGATACGGGATACTATGGCTACACCTTC. The encoded protein is CASSQDTGYYGYTF.

This clonotype has a handful of counts. V gene TRBV11-2 combines with J gene TRBJ2-3; the D gene is possibly TRBD1 (6 bases). The CDR3 extends over 19 amino acids. Trimming removed 5 bases at V and 5 bases at J, with 29 bases between. Germline-derived CDR1 and CDR2 are SGHAT and FQNNGV. In nucleotides, the CDR3 is TGTGCCAGCAGCACTCGGACAGAAGTTAGCAGTTACCCGTTAGATACGCAGTATTTT. It translates to CASSTRTEVSSYPLDTQYF.

The gene calls are TRBV14 and TRBJ2-2, with TRBD1 identical over 8 bases. From germline, CDR1 is SGHDN and CDR2 FVKESK. The length of the CDR3 is 17 residues. V lost 1 base to trimming and J lost 1 base; unmatched junction nucleotides: 5. The CDR3: CASSQVAGGWNTGELFF. CDR3 DNA: TGTGCCAGCAGCCAAGTGGCAGGGGGCTGGAACACCGGGGAGCTGTTTTTT.